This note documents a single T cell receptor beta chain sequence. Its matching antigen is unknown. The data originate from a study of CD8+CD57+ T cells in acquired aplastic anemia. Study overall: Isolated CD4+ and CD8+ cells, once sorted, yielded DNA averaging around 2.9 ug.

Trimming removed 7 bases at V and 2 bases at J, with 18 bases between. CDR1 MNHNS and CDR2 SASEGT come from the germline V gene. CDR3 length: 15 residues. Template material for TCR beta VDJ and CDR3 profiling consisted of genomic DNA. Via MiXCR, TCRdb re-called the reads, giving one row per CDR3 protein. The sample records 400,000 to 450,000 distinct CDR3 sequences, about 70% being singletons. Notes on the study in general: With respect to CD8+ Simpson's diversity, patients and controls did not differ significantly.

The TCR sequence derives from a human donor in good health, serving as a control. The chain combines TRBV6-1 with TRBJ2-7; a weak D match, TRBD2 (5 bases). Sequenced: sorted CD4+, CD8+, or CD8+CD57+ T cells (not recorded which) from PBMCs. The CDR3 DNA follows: TGTGCCAGCATAACGTCCCCGGGAAATGCCTACGAGCAGTACTTC. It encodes CASITSPGNAYEQYF.